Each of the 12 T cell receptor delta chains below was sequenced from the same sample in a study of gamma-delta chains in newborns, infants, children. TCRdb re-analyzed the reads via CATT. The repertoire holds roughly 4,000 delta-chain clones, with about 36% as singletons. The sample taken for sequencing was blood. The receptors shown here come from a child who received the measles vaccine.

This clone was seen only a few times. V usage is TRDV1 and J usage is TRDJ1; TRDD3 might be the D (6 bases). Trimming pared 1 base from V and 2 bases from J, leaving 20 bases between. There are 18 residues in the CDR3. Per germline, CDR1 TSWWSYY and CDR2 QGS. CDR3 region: CALGEHYMRDKWTDKLIF. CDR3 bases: TGTGCTCTTGGGGAACACTACATGAGGGATAAGTGGACCGATAAACTCATCTTT.

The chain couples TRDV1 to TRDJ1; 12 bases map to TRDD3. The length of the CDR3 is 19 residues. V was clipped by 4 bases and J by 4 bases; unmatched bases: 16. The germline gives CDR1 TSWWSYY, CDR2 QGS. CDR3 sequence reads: CALGARQRNWGIPYDKLIF. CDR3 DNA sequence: TGTGCTCTTGGGGCCAGACAACGAAACTGGGGGATACCCTACGATAAACTCATCTTT.

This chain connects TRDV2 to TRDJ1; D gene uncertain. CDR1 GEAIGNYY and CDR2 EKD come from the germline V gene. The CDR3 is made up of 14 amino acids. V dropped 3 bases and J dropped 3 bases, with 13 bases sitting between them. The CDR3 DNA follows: TGTGCCTGTGACCCCATCCCGGACCCCGATAAACTCATCTTT. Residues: CACDPIPDPDKLIF.

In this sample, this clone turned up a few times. CDR3 in DNA: TGTGCTCTTGGGGAAACCTTCATAACTGGGGGACTCCTACTCCGGAGCAAACTCATCTTT. Translated: CALGETFITGGLLLRSKLIF. The rearrangement links TRDV1 to TRDJ1; 9 bases fit TRDD3. The germline gives CDR1 TSWWSYY, CDR2 QGS. J was trimmed by 8 bases and V by 2 bases; bases with no gene match: 24. This CDR3 comprises 20 residues.

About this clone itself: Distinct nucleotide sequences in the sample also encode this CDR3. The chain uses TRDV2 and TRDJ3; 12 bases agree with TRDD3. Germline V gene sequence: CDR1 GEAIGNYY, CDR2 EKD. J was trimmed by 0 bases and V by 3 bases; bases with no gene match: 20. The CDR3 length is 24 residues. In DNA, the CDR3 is TGTGCCTGTGACGCCGAATCTGGGGGATACGCATTAACCCCTCGCTCCTGGGACACCCGACAGATGTTTTTC. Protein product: CACDAESGGYALTPRSWDTRQMFF.

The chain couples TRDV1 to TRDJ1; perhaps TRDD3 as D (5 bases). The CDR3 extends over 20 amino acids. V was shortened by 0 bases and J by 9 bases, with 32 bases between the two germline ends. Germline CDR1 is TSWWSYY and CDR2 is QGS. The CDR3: CALGELFPRGPGSAIIQLIF. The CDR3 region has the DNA TGTGCTCTTGGGGAACTATTTCCGCGGGGACCGGGAAGCGCAATCATACAACTCATCTTT.

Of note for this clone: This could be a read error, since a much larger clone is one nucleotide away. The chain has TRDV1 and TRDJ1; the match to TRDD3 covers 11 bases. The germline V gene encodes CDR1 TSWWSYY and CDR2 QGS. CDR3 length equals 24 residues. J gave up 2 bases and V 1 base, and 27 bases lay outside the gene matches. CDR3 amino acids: CALGEPGLPPLFYWGIFPTDKLIF. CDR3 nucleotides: TGTGCTCTTGGGGAACCGGGCCTTCCTCCCCTATTTTACTGGGGGATATTCCCTACCGATAAACTCATCTTT.

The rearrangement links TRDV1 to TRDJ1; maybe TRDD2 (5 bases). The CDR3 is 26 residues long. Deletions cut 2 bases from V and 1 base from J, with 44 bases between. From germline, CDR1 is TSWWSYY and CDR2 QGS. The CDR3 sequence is CALGEGPSPGSFLRSRVTPSTDKLIF. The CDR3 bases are TGTGCTCTTGGGGAAGGCCCATCCCCGGGGTCGTTCCTTAGAAGCAGGGTGACCCCCTCCACCGATAAACTCATCTTT.

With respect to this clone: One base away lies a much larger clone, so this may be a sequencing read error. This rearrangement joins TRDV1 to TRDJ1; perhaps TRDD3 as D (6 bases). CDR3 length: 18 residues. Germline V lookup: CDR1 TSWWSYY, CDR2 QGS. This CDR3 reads CARGEASSGASYTDKLIF. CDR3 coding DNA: TGTGCTCGTGGGGAAGCCTCTTCTGGGGCTTCGTACACCGATAAACTCATCTTT.

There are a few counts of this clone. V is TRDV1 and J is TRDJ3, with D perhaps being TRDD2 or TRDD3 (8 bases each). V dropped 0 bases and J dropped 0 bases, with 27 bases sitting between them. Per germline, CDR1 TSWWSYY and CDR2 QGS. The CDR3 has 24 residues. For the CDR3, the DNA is TGTGCTCTTGGGGAACTACGGACCATACTGGGGGTCCTTCCTAGCTCCTGGGACACCCGACAGATGTTTTTC. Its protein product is CALGELRTILGVLPSSWDTRQMFF.

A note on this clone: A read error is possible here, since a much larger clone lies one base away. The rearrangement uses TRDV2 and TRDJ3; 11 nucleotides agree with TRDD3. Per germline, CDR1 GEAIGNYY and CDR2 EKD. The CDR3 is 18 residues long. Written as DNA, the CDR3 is TGTGCCTGTGACACCGCTGGGGGATACTCCTGGGACACCCGACAGGTGTTTTTC. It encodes CACDTAGGYSWDTRQVFF.

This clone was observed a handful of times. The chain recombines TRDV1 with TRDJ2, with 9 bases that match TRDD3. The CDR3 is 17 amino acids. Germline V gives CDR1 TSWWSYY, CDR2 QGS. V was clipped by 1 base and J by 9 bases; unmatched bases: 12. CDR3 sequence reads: CALGEPPRRGDTTQLFF. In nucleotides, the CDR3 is TGTGCTCTTGGGGAACCCCCCCGAAGGGGGGATACAACACAACTCTTCTTT.